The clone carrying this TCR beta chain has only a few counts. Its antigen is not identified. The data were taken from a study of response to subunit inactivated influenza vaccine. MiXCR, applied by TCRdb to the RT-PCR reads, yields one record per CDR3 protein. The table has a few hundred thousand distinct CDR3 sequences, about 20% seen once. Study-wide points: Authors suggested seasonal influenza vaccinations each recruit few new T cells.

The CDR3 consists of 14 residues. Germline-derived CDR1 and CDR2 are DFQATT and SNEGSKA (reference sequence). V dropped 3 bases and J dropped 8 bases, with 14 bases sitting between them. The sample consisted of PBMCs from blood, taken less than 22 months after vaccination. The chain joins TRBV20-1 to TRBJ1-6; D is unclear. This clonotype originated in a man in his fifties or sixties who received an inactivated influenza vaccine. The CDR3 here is CSASSDSNHSPLHF. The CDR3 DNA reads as TGCAGTGCTAGTAGCGACTCCAACCATTCACCCCTCCACTTT.